This T cell receptor (beta chain) appears in the sequencing data of a study of control samples from healthy donors and cancer patients (dated by TCRdb to about 2020). Of note for this clone: No antigen is known for it. No base qualities exist here, and no much larger clone lies one base off it.

A distance of 4 bases separates the germline ends of V and J, which lose 0 bases and 6 bases respectively. CDR1 and CDR2 are read off the germline V gene as SGHRS and YFSETQ. The CDR3 numbers 12 residues from cysteine through phenylalanine. Left in the record is the CDR3 DNA by itself, 36 bases read in frame from the first base. The library was prepared using the immunoSEQ multiplex PCR assay. The clones in this table, taken by TCRdb from immuneACCESS, are in-frame only. Not every clone is retained; where verified, under half of the shortfall comes from an unresolved V gene, and the cause of the rest is unknown. The sample table shows 250,000 to 300,000 clones, and approximately 80% are seen once. The ten most abundant clones make up about an eighth of the sample.

This TCR came from an older woman with lung cancer. Sequencing was performed on PBMCs. The chain is assembled from TRBV5-1 and TRBJ2-1; the D gene remains uncertain. The DNA sequence is as follows: TGCGCCAGCAGCTTGGCCAGCAATGAGCAGTTCTTC. This sequence encodes CASSLASNEQFF.